A selection of T cell receptor beta chains follows, all from one sample in a study of vaccination and CD4 T cells after COVID-19. TCRdb recomputed calls from the PCR reads with MiXCR, one row per CDR3 protein. The repertoire holds about 21,000 distinct CDR3 sequences, about 57% seen once, with over 0.75% in the top ten. The source was CD4+ T cells from blood, collected before SARS-CoV-2 vaccination. Receptors were obtained from a human donor who had recovered from COVID-19. Each CDR3 is given with its conserved first and last residue. A D gene is named only where the DNA matches it firmly. Some rows have no size entry. The others give once, few or many, or a class for an expanded clone.

J | D | length | size | V | DNA | CDR3
TRBJ2-1 | . | 12 | . | TRBV7-6 | TGTGCCAGCAGCCAATATCGCAATGAGCAGTTCTTC | CASSQYRNEQFF
TRBJ2-1 | TRBD2 | 14 | . | TRBV7-8 | TGTGCCAGCAGCTTAGGCGGGAGGGCGATCGAGCAGTTCTTC | CASSLGGRAIEQFF
TRBJ1-6 | . | 13 | . | TRBV4-3 | TGCGCCAGCAGCCGGTCCACCAATTCACCCCTCCACTTT | CASSRSTNSPLHF
TRBJ2-2 | TRBD1 | 15 | few | TRBV19 | TGTGCCAGTAGCCCCGGGACAGGGAGAACCGGGGAGCTGTTTTTT | CASSPGTGRTGELFF
TRBJ1-1 | . | 15 | once | TRBV7-7 | TGTGCCAGCACCCCGCCGGGACTTATGAACACTGAAGCTTTCTTT | CASTPPGLMNTEAFF
TRBJ2-7 | . | 18 | few | TRBV6-1 | TGTGCCAGCAGTACCCCTGGGGTTCGGCTGGGAGGATATGACGAGCAGTACTTC | CASSTPGVRLGGYDEQYF
TRBJ2-3 | . | 15 | few | TRBV6-1 | TGTGCCAGCAGTGGTGCCGGAACAACCGCAGATACGCAGTATTTT | CASSGAGTTADTQYF
TRBJ2-7 | . | 13 | once | TRBV27 | TGTGCCAGCAGTTTAATTCCTGCCTACGAGCAGTACTTC | CASSLIPAYEQYF
TRBJ2-1 | TRBD2 | 15 | . | TRBV5-6 | TGTGCCAGCAGCTTGGGACTAGCCCTAGGCAATGAGCAGTTCTTC | CASSLGLALGNEQFF
TRBJ1-5 | . | 15 | few | TRBV21-1 | TGTGCCAGTAGGACAGGGGGAACAAACAATCAGCCCCAGCATTTT | CASRTGGTNNQPQHF
TRBJ2-2 | . | 15 | . | TRBV7-9 | TGTGCCAGCAGCTTCTCCCGTGCGAACACCGGGGAGCTGTTTTTT | CASSFSRANTGELFF
TRBJ2-5 | TRBD1 | 14 | once | TRBV29-1 | TGCAGCGTTGTTCGCAGGGGGCGTATGGAGACCCAGTACTTC | CSVVRRGRMETQYF
TRBJ2-1 | TRBD2 | 14 | . | TRBV4-1 | TGCGCCAGCTCGCTAGCGGACACATACAATGAGCAGTTCTTC | CASSLADTYNEQFF
TRBJ2-5 | TRBD2 | 17 | . | TRBV4-3 | TGCGCCAGCAGCCAAGGAATTACGGGAGGGCCGGGGGAGACCCAGTACTTC | CASSQGITGGPGETQYF
TRBJ2-1 | . | 12 | . | TRBV7-9 | TGTGCCAGCAGCTTAGAGCCCTTCGGGCAGTTCTTC | CASSLEPFGQFF
TRBJ2-1 | TRBD1 | 18 | . | TRBV20-1 | TGCAGTGCTCCTCCGGGACAGGGGTACGGGAGGGCGAGCAATGAGCAGTTCTTC | CSAPPGQGYGRASNEQFF